The source of this TCR beta chain is a study of molecular identifiers for immune sequencing clone quantification. Study-level results: Clonotypes topping 20 RNA copies carried over 97% of effector molecules but under 1% of naive ones.

Concerning this clonotype itself: Its antigen is unidentified.

TCRdb independently ran MiXCR on the PCR reads; one entry per CDR3 protein. In the table there are over 85,000 distinct CDR3 sequences, 30% to 35% of which are singletons. Naive CD8 T cells, phenotype CD8+CD4-CCR7+CD45RA+, were sorted. Germline V gene sequence: CDR1 MDHEN, CDR2 SYDVKM. The CDR3 consists of 16 residues. V shed 2 bases, J shed 1 base, and the junction held 6 bases outside the gene matches. The sequence derives from a human donor in good health. Some libraries in this study had Jurkat cell RNA spiked in. Material for sequencing was naive CD8+ T cells from blood, with Jurkat cell RNA spiked in. Stated subset: FACS-sorted CD8+CD4-CCR7+CD45RA+ naive T cells. The V call is TRBV28, the J call TRBJ1-2; TRBD1 matches at 8 bases. The CDR3 nucleotides are TGTGCCAGCAGTTTACCGACAGGGGCGCTTAACTATGGCTACACCTTC. Residues: CASSLPTGALNYGYTF.